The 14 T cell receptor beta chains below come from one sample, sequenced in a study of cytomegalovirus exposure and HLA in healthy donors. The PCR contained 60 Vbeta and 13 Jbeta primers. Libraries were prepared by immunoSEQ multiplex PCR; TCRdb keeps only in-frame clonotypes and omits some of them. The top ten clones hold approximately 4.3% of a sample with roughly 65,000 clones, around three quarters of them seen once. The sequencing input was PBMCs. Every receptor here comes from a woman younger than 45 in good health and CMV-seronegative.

CDR3 region: CSSRRGNTEAFF. The CDR3 nucleotides read TGCAGCTCCCGGAGGGGGAACACTGAAGCTTTCTTT. V gene TRBV29-1 combines with J gene TRBJ1-1; D is possibly TRBD1 (5 bases). The V end lost 8 bases, the J end lost 1 base, and 11 bases lay between the germline ends. Looked up from germline, CDR1 is SQVTM and CDR2 is ANQGSEA. There are 12 residues in the CDR3.

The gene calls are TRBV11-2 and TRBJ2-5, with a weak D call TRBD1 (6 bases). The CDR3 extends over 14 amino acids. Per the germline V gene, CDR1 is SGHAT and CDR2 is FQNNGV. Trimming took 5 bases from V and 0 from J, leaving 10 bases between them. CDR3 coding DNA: TGTGCCAGCAGCCCCCGGACAGACCAAGAGACCCAGTACTTC. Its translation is CASSPRTDQETQYF.

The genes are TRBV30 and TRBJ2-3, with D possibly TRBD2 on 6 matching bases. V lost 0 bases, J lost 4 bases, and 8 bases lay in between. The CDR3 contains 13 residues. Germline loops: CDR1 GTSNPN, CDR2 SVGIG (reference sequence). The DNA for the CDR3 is TGTGCCTGGAGTGTCGGAGGGGCAGATACGCAGTATTTT. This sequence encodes CAWSVGGADTQYF.

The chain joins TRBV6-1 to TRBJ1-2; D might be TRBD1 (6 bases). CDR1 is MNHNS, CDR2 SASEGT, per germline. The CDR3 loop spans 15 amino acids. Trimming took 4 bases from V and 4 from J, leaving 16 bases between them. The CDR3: CASSGPNRVFYGYTF. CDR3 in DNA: TGTGCCAGCAGTGGACCGAACAGGGTGTTCTATGGCTACACCTTC.

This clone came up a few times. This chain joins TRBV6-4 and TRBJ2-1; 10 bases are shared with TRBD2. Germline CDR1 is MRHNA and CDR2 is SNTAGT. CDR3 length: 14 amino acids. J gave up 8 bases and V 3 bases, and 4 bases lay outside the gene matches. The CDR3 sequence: CASSEGLAGDEQFF. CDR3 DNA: TGTGCCAGCAGTGAAGGGCTAGCGGGGGATGAGCAGTTCTTC.

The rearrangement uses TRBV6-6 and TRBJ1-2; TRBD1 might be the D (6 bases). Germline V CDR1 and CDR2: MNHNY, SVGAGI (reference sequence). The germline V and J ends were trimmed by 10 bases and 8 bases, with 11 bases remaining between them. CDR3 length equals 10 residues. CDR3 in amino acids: CATNTGGYTF. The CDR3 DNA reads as TGTGCCACCAATACAGGGGGCTACACCTTC.

The CDR3 nucleotides are TGTGCCAGCAGTACAACTAGCGGGACCCACCCGTACGAGCAGTACTTC. It yields the protein CASSTTSGTHPYEQYF. The rearrangement links TRBV6-4 to TRBJ2-7; 10 nucleotides align to TRBD2. The junction had 11 bases not matched to a gene; V was cut back by 5 bases and J by 4 bases. The germline V gene has CDR1 MRHNA and CDR2 SNTAGT. The CDR3 is 16 amino acids.

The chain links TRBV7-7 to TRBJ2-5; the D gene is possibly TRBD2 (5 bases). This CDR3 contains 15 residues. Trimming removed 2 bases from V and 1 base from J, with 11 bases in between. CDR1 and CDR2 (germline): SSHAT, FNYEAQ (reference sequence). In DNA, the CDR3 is TGTGCCAGCAGCTTAAGGCTAGCCCCCCAAGAGACCCAGTACTTC. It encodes CASSLRLAPQETQYF. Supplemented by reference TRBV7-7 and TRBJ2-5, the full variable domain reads GAGVSQSPRYKVTKRGQDVTLRCDPISSHATLYWYQQALGQGPEFLTYFNYEAQPDKSGLPSDRFSAERPEGSISTLTIQRTEQRDSAMYRCASSLRLAPQETQYFGPGTRLLVL.

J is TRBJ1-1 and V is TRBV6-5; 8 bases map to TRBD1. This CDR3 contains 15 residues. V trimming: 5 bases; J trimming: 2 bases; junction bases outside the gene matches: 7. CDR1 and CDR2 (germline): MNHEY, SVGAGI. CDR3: CASSRSGTGNTEAFF. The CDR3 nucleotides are TGTGCCAGCAGTCGATCCGGGACAGGTAACACTGAAGCTTTCTTT.

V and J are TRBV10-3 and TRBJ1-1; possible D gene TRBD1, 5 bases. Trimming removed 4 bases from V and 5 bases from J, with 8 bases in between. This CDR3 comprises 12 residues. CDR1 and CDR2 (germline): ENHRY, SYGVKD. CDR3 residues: CAISVGATEAFF. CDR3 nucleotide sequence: TGTGCCATCAGTGTAGGGGCTACTGAAGCTTTCTTT.

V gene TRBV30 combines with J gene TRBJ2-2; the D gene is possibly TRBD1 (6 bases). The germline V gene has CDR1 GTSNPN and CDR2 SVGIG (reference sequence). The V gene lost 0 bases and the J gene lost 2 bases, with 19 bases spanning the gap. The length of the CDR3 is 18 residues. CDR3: CAWSVNRVGLTNTGELFF. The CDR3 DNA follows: TGTGCCTGGAGTGTTAACAGGGTGGGCTTGACTAACACCGGGGAGCTGTTTTTT.

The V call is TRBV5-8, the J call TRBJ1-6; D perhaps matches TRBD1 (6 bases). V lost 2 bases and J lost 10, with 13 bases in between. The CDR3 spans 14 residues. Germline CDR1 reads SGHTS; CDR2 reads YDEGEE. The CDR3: CASSFQGSLSPLHF. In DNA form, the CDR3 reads TGTGCCAGCAGCTTTCAGGGGTCCTTGTCACCCCTCCACTTT.

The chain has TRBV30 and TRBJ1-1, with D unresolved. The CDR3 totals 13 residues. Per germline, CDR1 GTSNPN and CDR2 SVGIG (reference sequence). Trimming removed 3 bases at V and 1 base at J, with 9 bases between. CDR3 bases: TGTGCCTGGAGGGACGGAGGGAACACTGAAGCTTTCTTT. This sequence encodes CAWRDGGNTEAFF.

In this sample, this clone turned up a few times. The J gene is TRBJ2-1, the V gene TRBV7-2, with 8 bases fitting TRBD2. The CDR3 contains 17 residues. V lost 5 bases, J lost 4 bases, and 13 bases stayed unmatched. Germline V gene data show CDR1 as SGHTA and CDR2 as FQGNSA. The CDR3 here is CASSPGLGGGGYNEQFF. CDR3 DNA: TGTGCCAGCAGCCCCGGGCTGGGTGGCGGGGGGTACAATGAGCAGTTCTTC.